The clone carrying this TCR beta chain was recorded at least ten times. Its antigen is unknown. This entry belongs to a study of T cells after yellow fever vaccination. Across the whole study: Any fraction with a low cell number was prepared using SMART-Seq v4 Ultra Low Input. Findings and caveats of the study: Boosting was followed by the reappearance of most primary-vaccination clones (just under 98% CD4, 88% CD8). A weaker secondary response peaked on day 5, the primary on day 15.

V gave up 5 bases and J gave up 4 bases, with 9 bases separating them. Germline assignment: CDR1 SGHTA and CDR2 FQGNSA. There are 13 residues in the CDR3. Synthesis of TCR cDNA relied on 5'RACE template switching, which attached a universal primer site and UMIs. TCRdb recomputed calls from the 5' RACE reads with MiXCR, one row per CDR3 protein. This sample has approximately 350,000 distinct CDR3 sequences, with around 10% found just once. This chain links TRBV7-2 with TRBJ2-1; a weak D match, TRBD1 (6 bases). The sequence came from a man aged 18 to 35 who received the YFV17D yellow fever vaccine. Material: PBMCs, obtained on the day of the first yellow fever vaccination. CDR3 region: CASSRTEYNEQFF. Written as DNA, the CDR3 is TGTGCCAGCAGCCGGACAGAGTACAATGAGCAGTTCTTC.